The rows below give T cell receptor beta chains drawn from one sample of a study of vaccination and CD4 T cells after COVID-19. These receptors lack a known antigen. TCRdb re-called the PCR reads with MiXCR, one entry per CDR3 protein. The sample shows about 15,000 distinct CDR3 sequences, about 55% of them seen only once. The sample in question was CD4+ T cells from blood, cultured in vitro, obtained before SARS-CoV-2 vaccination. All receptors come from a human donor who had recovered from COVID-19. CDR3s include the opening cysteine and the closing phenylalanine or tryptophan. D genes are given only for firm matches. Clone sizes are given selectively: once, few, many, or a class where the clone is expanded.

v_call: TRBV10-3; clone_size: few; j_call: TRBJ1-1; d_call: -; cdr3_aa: CAIKAGGPEAFF; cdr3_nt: TGTGCCATCAAAGCGGGGGGCCCTGAAGCTTTCTTT
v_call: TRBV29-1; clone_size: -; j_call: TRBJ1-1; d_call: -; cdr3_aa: CSVEDSAGARTEAFF; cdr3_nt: TGCAGCGTTGAAGATTCGGCCGGGGCGAGGACTGAAGCTTTCTTT
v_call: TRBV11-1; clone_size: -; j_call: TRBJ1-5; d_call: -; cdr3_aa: CASSTWTDNQPQHF; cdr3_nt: TGTGCCAGCAGCACATGGACAGACAATCAGCCCCAGCATTTT
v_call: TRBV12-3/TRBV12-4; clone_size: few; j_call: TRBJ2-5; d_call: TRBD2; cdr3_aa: CASSFLASGETQYF; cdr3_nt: TGTGCCAGCAGTTTTCTGGCTAGCGGGGAGACCCAGTACTTC
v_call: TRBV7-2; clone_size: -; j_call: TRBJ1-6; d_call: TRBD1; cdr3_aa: CASSPRQGDNSPLHF; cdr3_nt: TGTGCCAGCAGCCCGAGGCAGGGGGATAATTCACCCCTCCACTTT
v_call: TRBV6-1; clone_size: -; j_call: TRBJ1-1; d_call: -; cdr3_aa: CASSPLGLGLTQSEAFF; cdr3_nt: TGTGCCAGCAGCCCTCTTGGTCTGGGACTAACGCAGTCTGAAGCTTTCTTT
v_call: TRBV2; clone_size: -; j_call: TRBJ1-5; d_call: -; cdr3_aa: CASTGAGNQPQHF; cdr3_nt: TGTGCCAGCACCGGGGCGGGCAATCAGCCCCAGCATTTT
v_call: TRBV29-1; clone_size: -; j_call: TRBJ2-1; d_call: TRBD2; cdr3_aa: CSVEGGVAGNYNEQFF; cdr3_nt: TGCAGCGTTGAAGGGGGAGTAGCGGGCAACTACAATGAGCAGTTCTTC
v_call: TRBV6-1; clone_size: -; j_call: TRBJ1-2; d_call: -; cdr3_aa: CASRFSAGDYGYTF; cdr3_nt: TGTGCCAGCCGATTTTCAGCGGGGGACTATGGCTACACCTTC
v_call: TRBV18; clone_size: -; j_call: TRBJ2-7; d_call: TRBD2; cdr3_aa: CASTELAGGYDEQYF; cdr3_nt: TGTGCCAGCACGGAACTAGCGGGGGGTTACGACGAGCAGTACTTC
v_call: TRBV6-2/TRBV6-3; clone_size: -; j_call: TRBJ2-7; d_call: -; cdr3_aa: CASSYSGAYEQYF; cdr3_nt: TGTGCCAGCAGTTACTCTGGGGCCTACGAGCAGTACTTC
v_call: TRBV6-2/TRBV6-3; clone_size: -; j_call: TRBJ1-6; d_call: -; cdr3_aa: CASSRYRDNSPLHF; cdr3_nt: TGTGCCAGCAGCCGTTACAGGGATAATTCACCCCTCCACTTT
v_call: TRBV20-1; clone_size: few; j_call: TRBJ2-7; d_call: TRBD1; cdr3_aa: CSAQSQTGLYEQYF; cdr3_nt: TGCAGTGCCCAAAGCCAGACAGGGCTCTACGAGCAGTACTTC
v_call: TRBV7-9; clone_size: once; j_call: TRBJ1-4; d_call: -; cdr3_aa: CASSRPNEKLFF; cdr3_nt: TGTGCCAGCAGCAGACCCAATGAAAAACTGTTTTTT
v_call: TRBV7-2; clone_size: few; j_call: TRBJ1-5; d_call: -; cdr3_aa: CASTRWAGHNQPQHF; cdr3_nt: TGTGCCAGCACCCGGTGGGCAGGACACAATCAGCCCCAGCATTTT
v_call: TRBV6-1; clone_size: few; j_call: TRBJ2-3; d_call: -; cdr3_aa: CASSEARDGDTQYF; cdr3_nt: TGTGCCAGCAGTGAAGCCCGGGACGGAGATACGCAGTATTTT
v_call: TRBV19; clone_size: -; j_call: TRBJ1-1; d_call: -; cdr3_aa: CASRSDISEAFF; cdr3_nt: TGTGCCAGCCGGTCTGACATCTCTGAAGCTTTCTTT
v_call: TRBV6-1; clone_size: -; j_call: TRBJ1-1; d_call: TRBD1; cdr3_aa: CASRRGGQLNTEAFF; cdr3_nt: TGTGCCAGCAGGAGGGGGGGACAGTTGAACACTGAAGCTTTCTTT
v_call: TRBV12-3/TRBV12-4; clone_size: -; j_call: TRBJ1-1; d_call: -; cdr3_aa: CASSVDGADTEAFF; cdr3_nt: TGTGCCAGCAGCGTAGACGGGGCGGACACTGAAGCTTTCTTT
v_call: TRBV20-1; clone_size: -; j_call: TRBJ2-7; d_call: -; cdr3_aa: CSAKGTGLYEQYF; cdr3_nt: TGCAGTGCTAAAGGCACAGGGCTCTACGAGCAGTACTTC
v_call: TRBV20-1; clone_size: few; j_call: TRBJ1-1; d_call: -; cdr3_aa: CSAVQGQNTEAFF; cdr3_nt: TGCAGTGCTGTTCAGGGTCAAAACACTGAAGCTTTCTTT
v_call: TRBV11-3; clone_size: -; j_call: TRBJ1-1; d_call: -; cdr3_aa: CASSVERDTEAFF; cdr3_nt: TGTGCCAGCAGCGTCGAGCGGGACACTGAAGCTTTCTTT
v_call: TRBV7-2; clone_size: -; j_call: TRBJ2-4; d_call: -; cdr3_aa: CASSLVGAYGNIQYF; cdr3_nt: TGTGCCAGCAGCTTAGTTGGGGCTTATGGAAACATTCAGTACTTC
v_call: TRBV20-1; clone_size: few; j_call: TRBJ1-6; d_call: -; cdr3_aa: CSARAGQFSYNSPLHF; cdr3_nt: TGCAGTGCTAGAGCTGGACAGTTCTCCTATAATTCACCCCTCCACTTT
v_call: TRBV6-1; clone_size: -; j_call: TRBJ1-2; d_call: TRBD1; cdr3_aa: CASIPLGQGPSYGYTF; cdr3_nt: TGTGCCAGCATCCCACTCGGACAGGGCCCCTCCTATGGCTACACCTTC
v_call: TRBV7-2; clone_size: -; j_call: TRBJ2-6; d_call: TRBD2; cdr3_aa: CASSLAGLAGAGANVLTF; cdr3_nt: TGTGCCAGCAGCTTAGCCGGACTAGCGGGGGCTGGGGCCAACGTCCTGACTTTC
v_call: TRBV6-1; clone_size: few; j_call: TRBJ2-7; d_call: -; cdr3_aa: CASSDGLYSYEQYF; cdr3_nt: TGTGCCAGCAGTGACGGGTTATACTCCTACGAGCAGTACTTC
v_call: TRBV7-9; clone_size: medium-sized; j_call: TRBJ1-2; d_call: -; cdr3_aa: CASSLGSGLGYTF; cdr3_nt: TGTGCCAGCAGCTTGGGTTCAGGCCTTGGCTACACCTTC
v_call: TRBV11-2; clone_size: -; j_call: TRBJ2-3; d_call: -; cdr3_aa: CASTNQTSMYLCAGGGSGTDTQYF; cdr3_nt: -
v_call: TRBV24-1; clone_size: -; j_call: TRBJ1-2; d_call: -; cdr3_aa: CATSDFSGQEGGNYGYTF; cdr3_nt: TGTGCCACCAGTGATTTTTCCGGCCAGGAGGGAGGTAACTATGGCTACACCTTC
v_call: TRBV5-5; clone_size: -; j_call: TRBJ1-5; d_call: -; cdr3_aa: CASSYIPGGNQPQHF; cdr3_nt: TGTGCCAGCAGCTACATCCCGGGGGGCAATCAGCCCCAGCATTTT